Listed below are T cell receptor beta chains from one sample, sequenced in a study of cytotoxic CD8 clonotypes in ibrutinib-treated CLL. The assay was immunoSEQ multiplex PCR, and TCRdb's table has in-frame clones only and misses some. This table holds roughly 160,000 clones, roughly 77% found once. The sample here was PBMCs, taken after 12 months of ibrutinib treatment. The origin of the receptors is a human donor with chronic lymphocytic leukemia. Both conserved end residues are part of each CDR3. Each record gives: clone size, D gene, V gene, J gene, CDR3 DNA, CDR3 protein. The D gene is left open where the match is weak. Size is stated for part of the rows, as once, few or many counts, or as a class when the clone is expanded.

.,.,TRBV6-6,TRBJ2-3,TGTGCCAGCAGTTTGGGACACCCGCGGGATACGCAGTATTTT,CASSLGHPRDTQYF
few,.,TRBV19,TRBJ2-2,TGTGCCAGTAGTTACCAGAACACCGGGGAGCTGTTTTTT,CASSYQNTGELFF
.,.,TRBV28,TRBJ1-5,TGTGCCAGCAGTGTACGAAGCAATCAGCCCCAGCATTTT,CASSVRSNQPQHF
.,TRBD1,TRBV18,TRBJ2-1,TGTGCCAGCTCACCAAAAGGACAGGGCCCCAATGAGCAGTTCTTC,CASSPKGQGPNEQFF
.,TRBD1,TRBV5-6,TRBJ1-1,TGTGCCAGCAGCAGACCACAGGGGATCTACACTGAAGCTTTCTTT,CASSRPQGIYTEAFF
.,TRBD2,TRBV9,TRBJ2-3,TGTGCCAGCAAAGCGGGAGGCACAGATACGCAGTATTTT,CASKAGGTDTQYF
few,TRBD1,TRBV5-1,TRBJ1-5,TGCGCCAGCAGCTTGGGCGGGACAGGGGGTACCCAGGCCCAGCATTTT,CASSLGGTGGTQAQHF
once,.,TRBV6-1,TRBJ2-7,TGTGCCAGCGCTCGCCCCTCCTACGAGCAGTACTTC,CASARPSYEQYF
.,.,TRBV5-5,TRBJ2-7,TGTGCCAGCAGCTTGGTGGGGGGGCCATCCTACGAGCAGTACTTC,CASSLVGGPSYEQYF
.,.,TRBV6-6,TRBJ2-1,TGTGCCACCTCCTCGTCCCCCGACAGGACGGATGAGCAGTTCTTC,CATSSSPDRTDEQFF
.,TRBD2,TRBV5-1,TRBJ2-1,TGCGCCAGCAGCTTAGATACTAGCGGGGGGGCCGGTGAGCAGTTCTTC,CASSLDTSGGAGEQFF
.,.,TRBV29-1,TRBJ1-2,TGCAGCCCCAAGTCGGCAGACTTTAACTATGGCTACACCTTC,CSPKSADFNYGYTF
.,.,TRBV20-1,TRBJ2-7,TGCAGTGCGGGGGAAACCTACGAGCAGTACTTC,CSAGETYEQYF
.,TRBD2,TRBV9,TRBJ2-7,TGTGCCAGCAGCCCCAGTAGCGGGAGCTACGAGCAGTACTTC,CASSPSSGSYEQYF
.,TRBD1,TRBV7-9,TRBJ2-7,TGTGCCAGCAGCCCACCCGGGACAGACTACTACGAGCAGTACTTC,CASSPPGTDYYEQYF
.,TRBD2,TRBV9,TRBJ2-5,TGTGCCAGCAGCGTAGCTAATAGCGGGGTCGGGGAGACCCAGTACTTC,CASSVANSGVGETQYF
.,.,TRBV28,TRBJ2-5,TGTGCCTGCTCCCGGGGGGCGCCGGGAGAGACCCAGTACTTC,CACSRGAPGETQYF
.,TRBD2,TRBV10-3,TRBJ2-3,TGTGCCATCAGTCCGCGGGGGGGCGGAATCGGGTCGGGTACAGATACGCAGTATTTT,CAISPRGGGIGSGTDTQYF
.,.,TRBV7-3,TRBJ2-6,TGTGCCAGCAGCTCGGGTCAACCTGGGGCCAACGTCCTGACTTTC,CASSSGQPGANVLTF
.,.,TRBV4-2,TRBJ1-4,TGTGCCAGCAGCCAGGGGGGAGGAACTAATGAAAAACTGTTTTTT,CASSQGGGTNEKLFF
.,TRBD2,TRBV7-2,TRBJ2-3,TGTGCCAGCAGCTTAGGGAGCGGGACCTCAGATACGCAGTATTTT,CASSLGSGTSDTQYF
.,TRBD1,TRBV5-1,TRBJ1-6,TGCGCCAGCAGCTCGTCAGGGGACAGGGGCCTATCACCCCTCCACTTT,CASSSSGDRGLSPLHF
.,.,TRBV19,TRBJ2-6,TGTGCCAGTAGTAGGGCGGATTCTGGGGCCAACGTCCTGACTTTC,CASSRADSGANVLTF
few,.,TRBV7-9,TRBJ2-5,TGTGCCAGCAGCTCAATACAGGGACCCGAGACCCAGTACTTC,CASSSIQGPETQYF
.,.,TRBV6-5,TRBJ1-3,TGTGCCAGCAGTTACAAGGGTGCGGAGTCTGGAAACACCATATATTTT,CASSYKGAESGNTIYF
.,.,TRBV7-3,TRBJ2-4,TGTGCCAGCAGCTTAACTCCGAGGGGGATTCAGTACTTC,CASSLTPRGIQYF
.,.,TRBV9,TRBJ1-1,TGTGCCAGCAGTACACCCGGGGTTATGTTCCCGGCTTTCTTT,CASSTPGVMFPAFF
.,.,TRBV7-6,TRBJ1-1,TGTGCCAGCAGCCGGTGGGGGGGGAAGCTAGAGGGAGTCACTGAAGCTTTCTTT,CASSRWGGKLEGVTEAFF
.,.,TRBV18,TRBJ1-1,TGTGCCAGCTCACGAGTAGGGAACACTGAAGCTTTCTTT,CASSRVGNTEAFF
.,.,TRBV28,TRBJ1-1,TGTGCCAGCGGACCCGACTGGAACACTGAAGCTTTCTTT,CASGPDWNTEAFF
.,TRBD2,TRBV29-1,TRBJ2-1,TGCAGCGTTGTATCAAGCGGGAGCTCCTACAATGAGCAGTTCTTC,CSVVSSGSSYNEQFF
.,.,TRBV5-6,TRBJ2-6,TGTGCCAGCAGCTTCCCTAGTCAAGGGGCCAACGTCCTGACTTTC,CASSFPSQGANVLTF
.,.,TRBV19,TRBJ2-7,TGTGCCAGTAGTATGATCCCCTGGTACGAGCAGTACTTC,CASSMIPWYEQYF
few,.,TRBV14,TRBJ1-2,TGTGCCAGCAGCCAATCATCGGTACGGGGCTACACCTTC,CASSQSSVRGYTF
.,TRBD2,TRBV4-2,TRBJ2-5,TGTGCCAGCAGCCCCGGGACTAGCGGGGGAGAGACCCAGTACTTC,CASSPGTSGGETQYF
.,TRBD2,TRBV7-2,TRBJ2-5,TGTGCCAGCAGTCGAGCGGGGGGGCCGGTGGAGACCCAGTACTTC,CASSRAGGPVETQYF
.,TRBD2,TRBV2,TRBJ2-1,TGTGCCAGCAGTCAGACTAGCGGGAGTAACAATGAGCAGTTCTTC,CASSQTSGSNNEQFF
.,.,TRBV2,TRBJ1-2,TGTGCCAGCAGTGTTGACAGTAACTATGGCTACACCTTC,CASSVDSNYGYTF
.,.,TRBV5-1,TRBJ1-5,TGCGCCAGCAGCTTGGGGGAGGGTGGCAATCAGCCCCAGCATTTT,CASSLGEGGNQPQHF
.,TRBD2,TRBV5-6,TRBJ2-7,TGTGCCAGCAGCTTTTTGACTAGCGGGAGCTCCGAGCAGTACTTC,CASSFLTSGSSEQYF
.,.,TRBV5-1,TRBJ2-3,TGCGCCAGCAGCTCGCCACACCCACTTGTTCGGTCAGATACGCAGTATTTT,CASSSPHPLVRSDTQYF
.,.,TRBV4-1,TRBJ1-1,TGCGCCAGCAGCCAAGACCCCAGGTTATTGAACACTGAAGCTTTCTTT,CASSQDPRLLNTEAFF
.,TRBD1,TRBV28,TRBJ2-7,TGTGCCAGCATTGGACAGGGCTTAGGGCTCGAGCAGTACTTC,CASIGQGLGLEQYF
.,TRBD2,TRBV27,TRBJ2-1,TGTGCCAGCAGTTTGTTAGGAGGGACTAGCAAGTTCTTC,CASSLLGGTSKFF